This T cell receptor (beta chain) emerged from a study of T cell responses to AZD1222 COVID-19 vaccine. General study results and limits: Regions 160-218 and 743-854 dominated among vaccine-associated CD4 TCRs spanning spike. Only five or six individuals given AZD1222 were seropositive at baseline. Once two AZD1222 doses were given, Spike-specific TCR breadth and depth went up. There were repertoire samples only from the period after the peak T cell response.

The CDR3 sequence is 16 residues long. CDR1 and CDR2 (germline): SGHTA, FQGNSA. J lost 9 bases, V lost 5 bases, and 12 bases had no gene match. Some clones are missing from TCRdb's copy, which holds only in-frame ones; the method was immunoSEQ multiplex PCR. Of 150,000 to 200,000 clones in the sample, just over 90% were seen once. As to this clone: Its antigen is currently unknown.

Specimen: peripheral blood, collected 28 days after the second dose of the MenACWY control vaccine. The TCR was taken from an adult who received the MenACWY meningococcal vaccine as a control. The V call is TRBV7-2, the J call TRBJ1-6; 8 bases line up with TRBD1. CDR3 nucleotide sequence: TGTGCCAGCAGCCTACCGGGACAGGCCGGTGGTTCACCCCTCCACTTT. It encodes CASSLPGQAGGSPLHF.